This T cell receptor (beta chain) was sequenced in a study of technical replicates of blood from a handful of donors (dated by TCRdb to 2016 to 2017). Comments on this clone: No antigen is known for it. The input lacks base qualities; no much larger clone sits a single base away.

The germline V gene provides CDR1 SGHAT and CDR2 FQNNGV. From V the trimming removes 6 bases and from J it removes 7 bases, while the gene matches leave 15 bases of the junction unaccounted for. From the cysteine through the phenylalanine, the CDR3 covers 16 amino acids. The retained sequence is limited to the CDR3, 48 bases, with the frame set at the first base. The library came from the immunoSEQ multiplex PCR assay. The table comes from immuneACCESS by way of TCRdb, which keeps in-frame sequences with V and J called. Part of the clones is missing from these tables; in studies checked, under half for an unresolved V gene and the rest for unknown reasons. The sample table shows 85,000 to 100,000 clones, and 94% are seen once. The ten largest clones represent 0.26% of the sample.

The specimen sequenced was T cells isolated from PBMCs. The clonotype was recovered from a human donor in good health. The chain couples TRBV11-2 to TRBJ1-2; 9 bases in the middle match TRBD1. The nucleotide sequence is given as TGTGCCAGCAGAACGATCCGGGACAGGGTCATGGGTGGCTACACCTTC. Its amino acids are CASRTIRDRVMGGYTF.